One and the same sample provided the 17 T cell receptor beta chains below, sequenced in a study of T cells in Graves' hyperthyroidism and ophthalmopathy. RNA transcripts provided the source from which TCR beta CDR3 regions were amplified. TCR CDR3 regions were first amplified by RT-PCR with HTBI primers. TCRdb re-called the multiplex PCR reads through MiXCR, storing one row per CDR3 protein. The sample has under 450,000 distinct CDR3 sequences, around 14% seen once. Source material: blood. Receptors were obtained from a woman under 30 with Graves' hyperthyroidism.

The gene calls are TRBV19 and TRBJ2-1; TRBD2 is a possible D gene (5 bases). This CDR3 has 13 amino acids. In germline, CDR1 is LNHDA, CDR2 SQIVND (reference sequence). Trimming stripped 7 bases from V and 7 bases from J, with 14 bases between. The CDR3 region is CASTPIGENEQFF. The CDR3 bases are TGTGCCAGTACCCCCATTGGGGAGAATGAGCAGTTCTTC.

This chain connects TRBV6-5 to TRBJ2-1; 9 bases match TRBD1. The CDR3 spans 17 residues. Germline V gene data show CDR1 as MNHEY and CDR2 as SVGAGI. With V trimmed by 1 base and J by 4 bases, 8 bases remained unmatched. The CDR3 sequence: CASSYYSPGQGYNEQFF. The CDR3 DNA reads TGTGCCAGCAGTTACTACTCACCCGGACAGGGGTACAATGAGCAGTTCTTC.

There are many counts of this clonotype. J is TRBJ2-2 and V is TRBV7-2; weak D call: TRBD2 (6 bases). Trimming took off 8 bases at V and 8 bases at J, with 18 bases between the two ends. CDR1 and CDR2 from the germline V gene are SGHTA and FQGNSA. This CDR3 contains 14 residues. The CDR3 nucleotides read TGTGCCAGCTTAGCGGCCTCCTTAAGGGGGGAGCTGTTTTTT. Encoded protein: CASLAASLRGELFF. The complete variable domain, with remaining parts taken from reference TRBV7-2 and TRBJ2-2, reads GAGVSQSPSNKVTEKGKDVELRCDPISGHTALYWYRQSLGQGLEFLIYFQGNSAPDKSGLPSDRFSAERTGGSVSTLTIQRTQQEDSAVYLCASLAASLRGELFFGEGSRLTVL.

The table lists this clonotype with many counts. This chain links TRBV24-1 with TRBJ1-6; TRBD1 is a possible D gene (6 bases). The length of the CDR3 is 19 residues. The V end was cut by 5 bases, the J end by 5 bases, with 24 bases between. Germline values: CDR1 KGHDR, CDR2 SFDVKD. The CDR3 DNA reads TGTGCCACCAGTGTCGTGGACTCGGACAGCCGCTTAAATAATTCACCCCTCCACTTT. Translated: CATSVVDSDSRLNNSPLHF.

This clonotype was seen at least ten times. The chain links TRBV7-8 to TRBJ1-6; no clear D gene. The CDR3 runs to 14 residues. CDR1 is SGHVS and CDR2 is FQNEAQ in the germline V gene. V lost 5 bases and J 7 bases, leaving 12 bases between the germline ends. CDR3 nucleotides: TGTGCCAGCAGCGCAAGTGGGCTCAATTCACCCCTCCACTTT. It codes for CASSASGLNSPLHF. Variable domain in full (rest from reference TRBV7-8 and TRBJ1-6): GAGVSQSPRYKVAKRGQDVALRCDPISGHVSLFWYQQALGQGPEFLTYFQNEAQLDKSGLPSDRFFAERPEGSVSTLKIQRTQQEDSAVYLCASSASGLNSPLHFGNGTRLTVT.

Many counts were recorded for this clonotype. The V and J genes are TRBV7-9 and TRBJ1-1, with D tentatively TRBD1 (5 bases). Trimming removed 4 bases at V and 11 bases at J, with 14 bases between. The CDR3 loop spans 12 amino acids. Germline CDR1 SEHNR, CDR2 FQNEAQ (reference sequence). The CDR3 nucleotides read TGTGCCAGCAGCTCCGGGACCCAAGAGGCTTTCTTT. Protein: CASSSGTQEAFF.

Concerning this clonotype: A single base separates this from a much larger clone, so it may be a read error. V usage is TRBV11-2 and J usage is TRBJ2-1; D remains ambiguous. The CDR3 is 16 amino acids. In germline, CDR1 is SGHAT, CDR2 FQNNGV. The CDR3 region has the DNA TGTGCCAGCAGCTTAGATATAAACGGAGCCTACAATGAGCAGCTCTTC. Amino acid sequence: CASSLDINGAYNEQLF.

This clonotype came up many times. The rearrangement links TRBV11-3 to TRBJ2-1; D is ambiguous. With 5 bases removed from V and 3 bases from J, the gap between germline ends came to 11 bases. CDR1 is SGHNT, CDR2 YENEEA, per germline. CDR3 length: 14 amino acids. In DNA form, the CDR3 reads TGTGCCAGCAGCCCCCTGGAAAGCTACAATGAGCAGTTCTTC. Translation gives CASSPLESYNEQFF.

In its sample, this clonotype was seen many times. The genes are TRBV7-9 and TRBJ1-3; no definite D call. Per germline, CDR1 SEHNR and CDR2 FQNEAQ (reference sequence). The CDR3 is made up of 13 amino acids. The V gene lost 3 bases and the J gene lost 3 bases, with 6 bases spanning the gap. The CDR3 region is CASSLLGGNTIYF. CDR3 in DNA: TGTGCCAGCAGCTTGTTGGGTGGAAACACCATATATTTT.

This clonotype appeared many times. The rearrangement uses TRBV6-1 and TRBJ1-1; no firm D call. This CDR3 has 13 amino acids. The germline CDR1 and CDR2 sequences are MNHNS and SASEGT. The V gene lost 5 bases and the J gene lost 0 bases, with 7 bases spanning the gap. CDR3 DNA: TGTGCCAGCAGTTACGATATGAACACTGAAGCTTTCTTT. Translating it yields CASSYDMNTEAFF.

Many counts were recorded for this clonotype. The J gene is TRBJ2-7, the V gene TRBV6-1; no clear D gene. CDR3 length: 14 residues. Germline CDR1 MNHNS, CDR2 SASEGT. V dropped 5 bases and J dropped 5 bases, with 16 bases sitting between them. The CDR3 DNA reads TGTGCCAGCAGTTATTCCCGGAGCCCGGACGAGCAGTACTTC. It codes for CASSYSRSPDEQYF.

This clonotype occurred many times. The chain combines TRBV2 with TRBJ2-6; the match to TRBD1 covers 7 bases. The CDR3 sequence is 17 residues long. The V gene's germline CDR1 is SNHLY and CDR2 FYNNEI. The J segment lost 0 bases and the V segment lost 6 bases, leaving 8 bases of the junction unmatched. The CDR3 DNA reads as TGTGCCAGCAGATTGATTCGGGACAGCTCTGGGGCCAACGTCCTGACTTTC. This gives the protein CASRLIRDSSGANVLTF.

This clonotype occurred many times. This chain's CDR3 is CASSPLGFHQATSTDTQYF. In DNA, the CDR3 is TGTGCCAGCTCACCACTGGGCTTCCACCAAGCTACTAGCACAGATACGCAGTATTTT. The chain recombines TRBV18 with TRBJ2-3; D unclear. This CDR3 is built from 19 residues. Trimming removed 1 base at V and 0 bases at J, with 20 bases between. The germline CDR1 and CDR2 sequences are KGHSH and LQKENI.

This clonotype appeared many times. This rearrangement joins TRBV6-1 to TRBJ2-5, with unresolved D. From germline, CDR1 is MNHNS and CDR2 SASEGT. Trimming removed 6 bases from V and 4 bases from J, with 21 bases in between. The CDR3 extends over 16 amino acids. The CDR3 here is CASRGRRAPGPETQYF. CDR3 coding DNA: TGTGCCAGCAGGGGAAGAAGGGCCCCAGGTCCAGAGACCCAGTACTTC.

This clonotype turned up a few times. V usage is TRBV4-1 and J usage is TRBJ2-2, with TRBD2 matching over 9 bases. Germline V gene lookup returns CDR1 MGHRA and CDR2 YSYEKL. The trim removed 3 bases at V and 3 bases at J, leaving 2 bases unmatched. CDR3 length: 15 amino acids. The CDR3 reads CASSHLAGDTGELFF. CDR3 bases: TGCGCCAGCAGCCATTTAGCGGGGGACACCGGGGAGCTGTTTTTT.

This clonotype was detected many times. The CDR3 sequence is CASSLGRAGGPHNEQFF. The CDR3 coding sequence is TGTGCCAGCAGCTTAGGTCGGGCGGGGGGACCGCACAATGAGCAGTTCTTC. The chain combines TRBV7-2 with TRBJ2-1; 8 bases line up with TRBD2. CDR3 size: 17 residues. Trimming at V came to 1 base and at J to 5 bases, leaving 10 bases not matched to a gene. From germline, CDR1 is SGHTA and CDR2 FQGNSA.

This clonotype was detected ten times or more. The chain combines TRBV27 with TRBJ2-2; 9 bases agree with TRBD1. Trimming at V came to 3 bases and at J to 6 bases, leaving 11 bases not matched to a gene. Germline V gives CDR1 MNHEY, CDR2 SMNVEV (reference sequence). The CDR3 has 17 residues. CDR3 nucleotide sequence: TGTGCCAGCAGTTTCATCCTTTCGGGACAGGGATCCGGGGAGCTGTTTTTT. It yields the protein CASSFILSGQGSGELFF.